The following is a T cell receptor (beta chain) sequence with its context. This sample is part of a study of T cell changes during pregnancy in multiple sclerosis. CDR3 length equals 15 residues. CDR1 and CDR2 from the germline V gene are SNHLY and FYNNEI. V gave up 4 bases and J gave up 5 bases; unmatched junction bases: 8. The assay was immunoSEQ multiplex PCR, and TCRdb's table has in-frame clones only and misses some. Found here are around 80,000 clones, just over 90% of them singletons; the top ten hold approximately 1.4%. This sequence was found in a female donor with multiple sclerosis, enrolled in a pregnancy study. V gene TRBV2 combines with J gene TRBJ2-5; 9 positions match TRBD1. Specimen: peripheral blood, collected before pregnancy. In nucleotides, the CDR3 is TGTGCCAGCAGTGGGGGGACAGGGCAGTCGGAGACCCAGTACTTC. Its translation is CASSGGTGQSETQYF.